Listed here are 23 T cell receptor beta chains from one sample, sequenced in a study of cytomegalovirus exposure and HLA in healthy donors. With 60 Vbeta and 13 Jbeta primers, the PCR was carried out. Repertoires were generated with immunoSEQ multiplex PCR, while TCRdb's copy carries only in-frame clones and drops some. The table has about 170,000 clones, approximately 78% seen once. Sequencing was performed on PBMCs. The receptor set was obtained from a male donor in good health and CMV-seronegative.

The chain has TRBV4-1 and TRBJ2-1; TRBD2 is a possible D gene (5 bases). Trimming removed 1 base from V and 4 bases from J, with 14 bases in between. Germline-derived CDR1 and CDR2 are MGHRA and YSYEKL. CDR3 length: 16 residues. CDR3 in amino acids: CASSQALLENYNEQFF. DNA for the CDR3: TGCGCCAGCAGCCAAGCTTTACTAGAAAATTACAATGAGCAGTTCTTC.

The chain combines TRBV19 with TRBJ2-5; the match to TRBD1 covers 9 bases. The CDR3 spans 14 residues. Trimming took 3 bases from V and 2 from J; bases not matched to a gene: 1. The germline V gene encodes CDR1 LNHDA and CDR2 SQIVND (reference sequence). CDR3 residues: CASSIDRGQETQYF. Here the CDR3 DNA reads TGTGCCAGTAGTATCGACAGGGGGCAAGAGACCCAGTACTTC.

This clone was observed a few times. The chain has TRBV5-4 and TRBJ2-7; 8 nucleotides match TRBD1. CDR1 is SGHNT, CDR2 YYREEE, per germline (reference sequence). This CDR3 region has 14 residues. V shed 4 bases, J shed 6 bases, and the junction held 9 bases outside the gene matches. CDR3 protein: CASSATGGSGEQYF. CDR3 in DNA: TGTGCCAGCAGCGCTACAGGGGGATCTGGCGAGCAGTACTTC.

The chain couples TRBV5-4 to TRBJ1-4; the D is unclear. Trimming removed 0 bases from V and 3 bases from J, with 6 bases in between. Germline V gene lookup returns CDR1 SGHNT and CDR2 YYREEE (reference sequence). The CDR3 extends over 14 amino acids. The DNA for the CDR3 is TGTGCCAGCAGCTTGGAGCGAGCTAATGAAAAACTGTTTTTT. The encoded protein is CASSLERANEKLFF.

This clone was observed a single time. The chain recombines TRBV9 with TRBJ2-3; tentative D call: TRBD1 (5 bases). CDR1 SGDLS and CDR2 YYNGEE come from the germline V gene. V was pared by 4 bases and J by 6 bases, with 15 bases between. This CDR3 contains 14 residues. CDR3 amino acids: CASSSLGAADTQYF. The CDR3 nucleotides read TGTGCCAGCAGCTCCCTAGGGGCAGCGGATACGCAGTATTTT.

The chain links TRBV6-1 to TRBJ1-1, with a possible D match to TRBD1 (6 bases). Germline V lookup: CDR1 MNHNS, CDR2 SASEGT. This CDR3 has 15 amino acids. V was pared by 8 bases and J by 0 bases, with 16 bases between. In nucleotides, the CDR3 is TGTGCCAGCCGAGAAAACAGGGTTCTGAACACTGAAGCTTTCTTT. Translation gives CASRENRVLNTEAFF.

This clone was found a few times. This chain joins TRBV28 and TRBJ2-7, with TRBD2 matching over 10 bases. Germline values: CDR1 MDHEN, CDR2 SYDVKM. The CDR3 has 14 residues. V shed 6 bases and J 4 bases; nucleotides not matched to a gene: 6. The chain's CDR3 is CASRPSGSVYEQYF. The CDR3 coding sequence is TGTGCCAGCAGACCTAGCGGGAGTGTTTACGAGCAGTACTTC. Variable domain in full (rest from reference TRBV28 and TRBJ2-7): DVKVTQSSRYLVKRTGEKVFLECVQDMDHENMFWYRQDPGLGLRLIYFSYDVKMKEKGDIPEGYSVSREKKERFSLILESASTNQTSMYLCASRPSGSVYEQYFGPGTRLTVT.

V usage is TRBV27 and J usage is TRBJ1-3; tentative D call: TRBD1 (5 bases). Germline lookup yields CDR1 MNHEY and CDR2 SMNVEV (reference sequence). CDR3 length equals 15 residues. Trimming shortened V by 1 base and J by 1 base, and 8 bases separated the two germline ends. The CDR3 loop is CASSLFGGSGNTIYF. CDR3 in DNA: TGTGCCAGCAGTTTATTCGGGGGATCTGGAAACACCATATATTTT.

The CDR3 sequence: CASNEGGRGTDTQYF. In nucleotides, the CDR3 is TGTGCCAGCAACGAGGGAGGCAGGGGCACAGATACGCAGTATTTT. The chain has TRBV6-5 and TRBJ2-3; possibly TRBD2 for D (6 bases). V lost 7 bases, J lost 1 base, and 15 bases lay in between. CDR1 is MNHEY and CDR2 is SVGAGI in the germline V gene. The CDR3 has 15 amino acids.

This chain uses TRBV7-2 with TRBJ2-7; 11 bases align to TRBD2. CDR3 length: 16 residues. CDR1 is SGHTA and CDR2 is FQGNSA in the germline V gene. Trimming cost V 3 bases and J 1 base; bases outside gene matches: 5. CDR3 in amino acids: CASSFTSGGPSYEQYF. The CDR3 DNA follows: TGTGCCAGCAGCTTTACTAGCGGGGGACCTTCCTACGAGCAGTACTTC.

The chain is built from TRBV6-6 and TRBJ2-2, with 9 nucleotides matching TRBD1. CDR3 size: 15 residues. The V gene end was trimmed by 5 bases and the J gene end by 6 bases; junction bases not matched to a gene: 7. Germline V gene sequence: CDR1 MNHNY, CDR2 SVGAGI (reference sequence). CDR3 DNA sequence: TGTGCCAGCAGTAAACAGGGGGCCATGCCCGGGGAGCTGTTTTTT. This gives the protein CASSKQGAMPGELFF.

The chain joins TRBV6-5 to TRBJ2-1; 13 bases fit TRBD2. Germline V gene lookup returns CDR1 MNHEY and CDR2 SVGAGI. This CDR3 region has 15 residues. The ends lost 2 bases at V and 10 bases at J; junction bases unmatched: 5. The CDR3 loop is CASSYHGLAGVEQFF. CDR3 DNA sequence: TGTGCCAGCAGTTACCATGGACTAGCGGGAGTCGAGCAGTTCTTC.

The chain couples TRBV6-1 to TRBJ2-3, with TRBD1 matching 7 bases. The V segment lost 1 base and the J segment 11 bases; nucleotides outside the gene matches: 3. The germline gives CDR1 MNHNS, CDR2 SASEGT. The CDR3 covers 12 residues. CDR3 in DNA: TGTGCCAGCAGTGAAGTTAGACAGGGGCAGTATTTT. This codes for CASSEVRQGQYF.

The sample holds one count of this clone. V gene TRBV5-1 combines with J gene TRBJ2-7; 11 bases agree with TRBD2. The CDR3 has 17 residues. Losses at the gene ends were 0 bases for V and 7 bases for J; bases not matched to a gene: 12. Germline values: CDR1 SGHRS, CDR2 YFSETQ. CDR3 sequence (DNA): TGCGCCAGCAGCTTGGCCCGTCTGGGACTAGCGGTTGTGGAGCAGTACTTC. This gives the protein CASSLARLGLAVVEQYF.

The CDR3, as DNA: TGTGCCAGCAGCTTAATCTCGGGACAGAGGCCGAATGAAAAACTGTTTTTT. Protein: CASSLISGQRPNEKLFF. The chain has TRBV7-9 and TRBJ1-4; TRBD1 matches 7 bases. J was trimmed by 5 bases and V by 2 bases; bases with no gene match: 11. The CDR3 loop spans 17 amino acids. Germline V gives CDR1 SEHNR, CDR2 FQNEAQ (reference sequence).

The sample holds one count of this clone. In DNA, the CDR3 is TGTGCCAGCAGCTTAGGCCAAACTGGGACCCAGTACTTC. Amino acid sequence: CASSLGQTGTQYF. The genes are TRBV13 and TRBJ2-5; D not certain. Trimming shortened V by 0 bases and J by 7 bases, and 9 bases separated the two germline ends. The CDR3 runs 13 residues. Germline CDR1 is PRHDT and CDR2 is FYEKMQ (reference sequence).

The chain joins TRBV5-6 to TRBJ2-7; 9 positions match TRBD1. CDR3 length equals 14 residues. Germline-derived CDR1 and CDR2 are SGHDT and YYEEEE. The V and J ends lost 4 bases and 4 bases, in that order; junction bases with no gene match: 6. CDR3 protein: CASSPGQGGYEQYF. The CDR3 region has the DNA TGTGCCAGCAGCCCGGGACAGGGAGGGTACGAGCAGTACTTC.

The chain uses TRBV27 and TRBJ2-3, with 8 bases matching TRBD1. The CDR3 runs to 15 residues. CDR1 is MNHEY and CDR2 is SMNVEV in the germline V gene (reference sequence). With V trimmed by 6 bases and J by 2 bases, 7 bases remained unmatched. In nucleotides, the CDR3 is TGTGCCAGCAGGCCGGGACAGGAGGACACAGATACGCAGTATTTT. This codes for CASRPGQEDTDTQYF.

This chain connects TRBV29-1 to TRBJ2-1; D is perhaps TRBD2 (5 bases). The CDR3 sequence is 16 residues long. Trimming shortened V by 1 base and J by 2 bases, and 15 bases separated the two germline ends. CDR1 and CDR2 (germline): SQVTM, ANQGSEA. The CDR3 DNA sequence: TGCAGCGTTGAAGGGGGTGAGGGTTCGGCCTACAATGAGCAGTTCTTC. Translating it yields CSVEGGEGSAYNEQFF.

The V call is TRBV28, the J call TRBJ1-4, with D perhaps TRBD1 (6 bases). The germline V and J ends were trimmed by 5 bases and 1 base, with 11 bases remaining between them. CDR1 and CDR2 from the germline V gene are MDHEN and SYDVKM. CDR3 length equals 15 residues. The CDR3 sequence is CASSRGGLTNEKLFF. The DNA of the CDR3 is TGTGCCAGCAGTCGGGGGGGGCTAACTAATGAAAAACTGTTTTTT.

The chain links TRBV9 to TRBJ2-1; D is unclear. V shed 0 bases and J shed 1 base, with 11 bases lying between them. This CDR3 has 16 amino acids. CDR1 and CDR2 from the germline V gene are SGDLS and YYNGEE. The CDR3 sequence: CASSVVGQDSYNEQFF. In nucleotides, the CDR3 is TGTGCCAGCAGCGTAGTGGGTCAGGATTCCTACAATGAGCAGTTCTTC. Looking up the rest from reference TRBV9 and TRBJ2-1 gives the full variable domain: DSGVTQTPKHLITATGQRVTLRCSPRSGDLSVYWYQQSLDQGLQFLIQYYNGEERAKGNILERFSAQQFPDLHSELNLSSLELGDSALYFCASSVVGQDSYNEQFFGPGTRLTVL.

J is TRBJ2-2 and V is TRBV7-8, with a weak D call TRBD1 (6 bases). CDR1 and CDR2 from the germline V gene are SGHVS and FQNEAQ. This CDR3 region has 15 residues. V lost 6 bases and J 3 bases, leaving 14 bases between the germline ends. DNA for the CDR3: TGTGCCAGCAGTGACGAGGGGGTAGACACCGGGGAGCTGTTTTTT. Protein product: CASSDEGVDTGELFF.

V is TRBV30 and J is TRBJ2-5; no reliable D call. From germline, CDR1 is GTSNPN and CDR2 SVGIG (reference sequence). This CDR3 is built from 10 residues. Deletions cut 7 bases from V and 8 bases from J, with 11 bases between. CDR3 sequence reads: CAFDLGTQYF. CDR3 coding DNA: TGTGCCTTTGACCTAGGTACCCAGTACTTC.